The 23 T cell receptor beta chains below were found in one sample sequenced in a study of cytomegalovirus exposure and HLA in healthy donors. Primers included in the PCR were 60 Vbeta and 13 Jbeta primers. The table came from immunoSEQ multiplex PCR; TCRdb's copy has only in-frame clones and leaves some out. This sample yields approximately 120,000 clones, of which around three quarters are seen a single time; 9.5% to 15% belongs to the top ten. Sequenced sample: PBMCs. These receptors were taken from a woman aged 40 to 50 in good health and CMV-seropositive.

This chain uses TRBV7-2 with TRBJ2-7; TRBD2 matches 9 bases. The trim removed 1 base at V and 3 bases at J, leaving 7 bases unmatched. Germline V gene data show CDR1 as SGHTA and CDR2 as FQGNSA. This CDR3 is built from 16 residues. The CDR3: CASSLDAGGRYYEQYF. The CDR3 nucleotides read TGTGCCAGCAGCTTAGATGCGGGAGGGCGTTACTACGAGCAGTACTTC.

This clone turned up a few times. This CDR3 is CASSATGDEQFF. CDR3 nucleotides: TGTGCCAGCAGTGCAACAGGGGATGAGCAGTTCTTC. The rearrangement links TRBV2 to TRBJ2-1, with 7 bases matching TRBD1. The CDR3 has 12 residues. V was clipped by 4 bases and J by 8 bases; unmatched bases: 2. In germline, CDR1 is SNHLY, CDR2 FYNNEI. The full variable domain, completed using reference TRBV2 and TRBJ2-1, is EPEVTQTPSHQVTQMGQEVILRCVPISNHLYFYWYRQILGQKVEFLVSFYNNEISEKSEIFDDQFSVERPDGSNFTLKIRSTKLEDSAMYFCASSATGDEQFFGPGTRLTVL.

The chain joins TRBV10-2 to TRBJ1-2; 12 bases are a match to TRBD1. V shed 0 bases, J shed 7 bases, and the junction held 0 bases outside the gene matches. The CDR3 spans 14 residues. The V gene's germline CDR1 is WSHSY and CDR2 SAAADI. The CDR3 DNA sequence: TGCGCCAGCAGTGAGTCGGGACAGGGGGCTGGCTACACCTTC. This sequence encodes CASSESGQGAGYTF.

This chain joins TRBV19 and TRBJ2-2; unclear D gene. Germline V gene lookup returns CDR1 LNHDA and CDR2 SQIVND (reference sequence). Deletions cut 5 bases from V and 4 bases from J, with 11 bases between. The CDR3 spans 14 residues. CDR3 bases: TGTGCCAGTAGTCCTGCGGCTAGCACCGGGGAGCTGTTTTTT. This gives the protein CASSPAASTGELFF.

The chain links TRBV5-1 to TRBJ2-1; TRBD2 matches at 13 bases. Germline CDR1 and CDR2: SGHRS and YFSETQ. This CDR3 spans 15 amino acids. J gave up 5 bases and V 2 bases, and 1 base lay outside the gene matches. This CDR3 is CASSLLAGGNNEQFF. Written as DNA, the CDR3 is TGCGCCAGCAGCTTACTAGCGGGAGGGAACAATGAGCAGTTCTTC.

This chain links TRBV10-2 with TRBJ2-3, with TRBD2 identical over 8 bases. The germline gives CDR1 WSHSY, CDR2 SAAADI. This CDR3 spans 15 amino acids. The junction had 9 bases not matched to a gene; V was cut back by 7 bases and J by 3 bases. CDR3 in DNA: TGCGCCAGCACTCCGGGGGGCGGGAGGACAGATACGCAGTATTTT. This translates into CASTPGGGRTDTQYF.

As DNA, the CDR3 is TGCAGCGTTGGGTTAGCGGGAGGACGGCACGAGCAGTACTTC. Translating it yields CSVGLAGGRHEQYF. V gene TRBV29-1 combines with J gene TRBJ2-7; TRBD2 aligns across 10 bases. Trimming removed 4 bases from V and 5 bases from J; junction bases left unmatched: 8. This CDR3 has 14 amino acids. Germline loops: CDR1 SQVTM, CDR2 ANQGSEA.

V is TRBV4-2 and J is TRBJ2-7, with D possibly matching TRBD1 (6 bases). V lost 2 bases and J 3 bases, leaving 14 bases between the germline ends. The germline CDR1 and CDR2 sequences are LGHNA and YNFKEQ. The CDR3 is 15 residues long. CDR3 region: CASSQHRDTYYEQYF. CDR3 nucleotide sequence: TGTGCCAGCAGCCAACACCGGGACACCTACTACGAGCAGTACTTC.

Written as DNA, the CDR3 is TGTGCCAGCAGCTCCCTTAGGGGGAAGGATCAGCCCCAGCATTTT. The encoded protein is CASSSLRGKDQPQHF. The chain joins TRBV7-9 to TRBJ1-5; D is possibly TRBD1 (6 bases). V lost 4 bases and J lost 5, with 15 bases in between. The CDR3 has 15 amino acids. Germline CDR1 and CDR2: SEHNR and FQNEAQ (reference sequence).

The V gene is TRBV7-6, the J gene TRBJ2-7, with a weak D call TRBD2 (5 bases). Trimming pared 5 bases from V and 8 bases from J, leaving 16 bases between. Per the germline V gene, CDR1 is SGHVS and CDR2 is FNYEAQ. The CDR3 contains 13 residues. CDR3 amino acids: CASSGGASTKQYF. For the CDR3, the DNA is TGTGCCAGCAGCGGTGGAGCTAGCACAAAGCAGTACTTC.

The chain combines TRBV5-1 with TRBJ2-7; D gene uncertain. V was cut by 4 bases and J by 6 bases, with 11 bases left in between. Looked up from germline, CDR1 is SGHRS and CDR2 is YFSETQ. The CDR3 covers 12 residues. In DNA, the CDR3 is TGCGCCAGCAGCCACCTGGGCCTCGAGCAGTACTTC. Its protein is CASSHLGLEQYF.

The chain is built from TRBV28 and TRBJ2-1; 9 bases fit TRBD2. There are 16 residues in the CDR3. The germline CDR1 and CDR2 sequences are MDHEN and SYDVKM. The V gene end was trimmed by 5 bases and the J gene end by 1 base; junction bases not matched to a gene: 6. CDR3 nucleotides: TGTGCCAGCAGTCAGCACGCGGGGGGGTCCTACAATGAGCAGTTCTTC. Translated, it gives CASSQHAGGSYNEQFF.

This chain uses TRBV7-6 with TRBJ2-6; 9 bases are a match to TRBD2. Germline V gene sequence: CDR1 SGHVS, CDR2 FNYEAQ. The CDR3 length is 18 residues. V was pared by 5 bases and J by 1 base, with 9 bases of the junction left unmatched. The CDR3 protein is CASSPRSGRISGANVLTF. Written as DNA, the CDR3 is TGTGCCAGCAGCCCGAGAAGCGGGAGGATATCTGGGGCCAACGTCCTGACTTTC.

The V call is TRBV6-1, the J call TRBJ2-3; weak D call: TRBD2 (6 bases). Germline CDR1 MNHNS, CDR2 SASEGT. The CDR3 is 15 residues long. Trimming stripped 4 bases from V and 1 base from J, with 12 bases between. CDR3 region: CASSARRDGTDTQYF. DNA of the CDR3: TGTGCCAGCAGTGCCCGGAGGGACGGCACAGATACGCAGTATTTT.

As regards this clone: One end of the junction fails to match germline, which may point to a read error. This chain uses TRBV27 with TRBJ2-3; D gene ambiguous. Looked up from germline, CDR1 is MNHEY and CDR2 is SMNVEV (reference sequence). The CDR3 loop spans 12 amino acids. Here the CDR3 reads CASSSNTDTQCF. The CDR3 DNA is TGTGCCAGCAGTTCTAACACAGATACGCAGTGTTTT.

In DNA form, the CDR3 reads TGTGCCAGCAGTTTAGGGGCGGGAGTAACGACTACGCAGTATTTT. Amino acids: CASSLGAGVTTTQYF. The chain recombines TRBV27 with TRBJ2-3; TRBD2 matches 7 bases. Germline-derived CDR1 and CDR2 are MNHEY and SMNVEV (reference sequence). The CDR3 loop spans 15 amino acids. The junction had 10 bases not matched to a gene; V was cut back by 2 bases and J by 8 bases.

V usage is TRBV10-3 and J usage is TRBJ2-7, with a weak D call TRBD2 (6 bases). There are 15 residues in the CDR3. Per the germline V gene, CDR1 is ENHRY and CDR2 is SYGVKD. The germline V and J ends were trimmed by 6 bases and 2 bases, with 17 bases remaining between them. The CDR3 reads CAIRPGTGKAYEQYF. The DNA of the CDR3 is TGTGCCATCAGGCCGGGGACTGGCAAGGCCTACGAGCAGTACTTC.

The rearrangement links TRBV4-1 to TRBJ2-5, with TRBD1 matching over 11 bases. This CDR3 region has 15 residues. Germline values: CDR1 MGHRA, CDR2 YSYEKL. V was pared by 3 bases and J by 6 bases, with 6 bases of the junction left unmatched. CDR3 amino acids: CASSQGQGGVQTQYF. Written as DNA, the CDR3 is TGCGCCAGCAGCCAGGGACAGGGGGGGGTTCAGACCCAGTACTTC.

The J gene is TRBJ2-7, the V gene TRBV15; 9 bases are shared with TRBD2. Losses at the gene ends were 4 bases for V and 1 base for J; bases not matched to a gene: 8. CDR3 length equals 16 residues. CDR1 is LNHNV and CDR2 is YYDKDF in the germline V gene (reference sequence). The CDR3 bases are TGTGCCACCAGCAAGCCAGCGGGAGGAGGGTCCTACGAGCAGTACTTC. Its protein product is CATSKPAGGGSYEQYF.

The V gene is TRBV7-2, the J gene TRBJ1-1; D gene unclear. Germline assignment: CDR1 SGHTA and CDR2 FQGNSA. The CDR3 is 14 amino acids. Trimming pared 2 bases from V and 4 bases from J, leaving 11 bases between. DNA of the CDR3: TGTGCCAGCAGCTTACCGTACCGGGGCACTGAAGCTTTCTTT. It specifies CASSLPYRGTEAFF.

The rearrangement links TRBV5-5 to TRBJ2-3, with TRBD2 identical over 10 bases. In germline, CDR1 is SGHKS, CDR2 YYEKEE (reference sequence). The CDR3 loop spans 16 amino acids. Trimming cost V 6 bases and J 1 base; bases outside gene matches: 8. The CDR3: CASTLTGTSGTDTQYF. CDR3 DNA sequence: TGTGCCAGCACTCTAACCGGGACTAGCGGCACAGATACGCAGTATTTT.

The CDR3 nucleotides are TGTGCCAGCAGTTTATCGCCACTCCAGGGCTCTGGGGCCAACGTCCTGACTTTC. Residues: CASSLSPLQGSGANVLTF. The chain is built from TRBV27 and TRBJ2-6; tentatively, D is TRBD1 (5 bases). Germline V gene data show CDR1 as MNHEY and CDR2 as SMNVEV (reference sequence). This CDR3 has 18 amino acids. V was clipped by 0 bases and J by 0 bases, with 12 bases between them.

The CDR3 DNA follows: TGTGCCAGCAACCAGGTTAGGGGGACCCAGTACTTC. This translates into CASNQVRGTQYF. The V call is TRBV6-1, the J call TRBJ2-5; D may be TRBD1 (5 bases). With 7 bases removed from V and 7 bases from J, the gap between germline ends came to 13 bases. The CDR3 spans 12 residues. Germline V gene sequence: CDR1 MNHNS, CDR2 SASEGT.